The T cell receptor (beta chain) under discussion was sequenced for a study of blood T cell repertoires in COVID-19. Clones were read by immunoSEQ multiplex PCR, and TCRdb kept only the in-frame ones, dropping some. The sample includes some 58,000 clones, roughly 71% of them seen just once. CDR1 and CDR2 from the germline V gene are SGHTA and FQGNSA. Germline trimming cut 4 bases from V and 9 bases from J; bases unmatched to any gene: 4. The CDR3 extends over 13 amino acids. The sample was peripheral blood. This sequence joins TRBV7-2 and TRBJ1-3; 9 nucleotides line up with TRBD1. This TCR was sampled from a human donor in a cohort sampled during active COVID-19. The CDR3 spells CASSSPTGGTIYF. CDR3 coding DNA: TGTGCCAGCAGCTCCCCGACAGGGGGCACCATATATTTT.